A selection of T cell receptor beta chains follows, all from one sample in a study of T cell changes during pregnancy in multiple sclerosis. Libraries were prepared by immunoSEQ multiplex PCR; TCRdb keeps only in-frame clonotypes and omits some of them. The sample lists around 100,000 clones, roughly nine tenths occurring once. Sample: peripheral blood, taken after pregnancy. Every receptor here comes from a female donor with multiple sclerosis, enrolled in a pregnancy study. The CDR3 runs from the conserved cysteine through the conserved F or W. D genes are given only for firm matches. Expanded clones are given a class, and other clones once, few, many or no size at all.

NA	TRBV11-2	TRBJ1-1	NA	TGTGCCAGCAGCCTTATTGGGAGTGAAGCTTTCTTT	CASSLIGSEAFF
NA	TRBV5-8	TRBJ2-7	TRBD2	TGTGCCAGCAGCTTGTTGACGGGGGGGCGGTCTGAGCAGTACTTC	CASSLLTGGRSEQYF
NA	TRBV5-1	TRBJ1-2	NA	TGCGCCAGCAGCTTGTACGGCGAGGAAAACTATGGCTACACCTTC	CASSLYGEENYGYTF
NA	TRBV19	TRBJ2-2	TRBD2	TGTGCCAGTAGTACCCTTGGGACTAGGACCGGGGAGCTGTTTTTT	CASSTLGTRTGELFF
NA	TRBV5-1	TRBJ2-5	NA	TGCGCCAGCAGCTTGGTCACAGGGCTATCCTCAGAGACCCAGTACTTC	CASSLVTGLSSETQYF
NA	TRBV19	TRBJ2-7	NA	TGTGCCAGTAGCGCCAAGGGGGAAAGCTCCTACGAGCAGTACTTC	CASSAKGESSYEQYF
NA	TRBV30	TRBJ1-3	TRBD1	TGTGCCGAAAGGACAGGGGGCTCCTCTGGAAACACCATATATTTT	CAERTGGSSGNTIYF
few	TRBV9	TRBJ1-2	TRBD1	TGTGCCAGCAGCGTAGGACTGGGACAGGGGTATGGCTACACCTTC	CASSVGLGQGYGYTF
NA	TRBV25-1	TRBJ1-5	NA	TGTGCCAGCAGTGGCTATTTTAGCAATCAGCCCCAGCATTTT	CASSGYFSNQPQHF
NA	TRBV29-1	TRBJ2-2	NA	TGCAGCACTTTGGTAAACACCGGGGAGCTGTTTTTT	CSTLVNTGELFF
few	TRBV19	TRBJ1-2	NA	TGTGCCAGCAAGTACGGTCGGGAATACTATGGCTACACCTTC	CASKYGREYYGYTF
NA	TRBV25-1	TRBJ2-3	TRBD2	TGTGCCAGCAGACTAGCGGGGGGAGACACAGATACGCAGTATTTT	CASRLAGGDTDTQYF
NA	TRBV18	TRBJ2-6	NA	TGTGCCAGCTCACAACCAGGCAGGGTGTCTGGGGCCAACGTCCTGACTTTC	CASSQPGRVSGANVLTF
NA	TRBV7-2	TRBJ2-3	NA	TGTGCCAGCAGCTTTTTAACAGGTCCAGCAGATACGCAGTATTTT	CASSFLTGPADTQYF
NA	TRBV27	TRBJ1-6	TRBD1	TGTGCCAGCAGTTTGATGGACAGGGTCAATTCACCCCTCCACTTT	CASSLMDRVNSPLHF
NA	TRBV19	TRBJ2-3	TRBD2	TGTGCCAGTAGTACGGGGGGGGCCACAGATACGCAGTATTTT	CASSTGGATDTQYF
NA	TRBV6-6	TRBJ2-5	NA	TGTGCCAGCAGTGCGATCGGGGAGACCCAGTACTTC	CASSAIGETQYF
NA	TRBV2	TRBJ2-7	TRBD2	TGTGCCAGCAGTGGGCGGGGGGTAGAATTCTACGAGCAGTACTTC	CASSGRGVEFYEQYF
NA	TRBV27	TRBJ1-6	NA	TGTGCCAGCAGTTCCGCTGGGGCATATAATTCACCCCTCCACTTT	CASSSAGAYNSPLHF
NA	TRBV7-9	TRBJ2-1	NA	TGTGCCAGCAGCTCCTGGAAGGGGGAAGGTGAGCAGTTCTTC	CASSSWKGEGEQFF
NA	TRBV30	TRBJ1-3	NA	TGTGCCTGGAGTGTTGGCGGAAACACCATATATTTT	CAWSVGGNTIYF
NA	TRBV10-1	TRBJ2-7	NA	TGCGCCAGCAGTGATAGTCATTCCTACGAGCAGTACTTC	CASSDSHSYEQYF
NA	TRBV19	TRBJ1-2	NA	TGTGCCAGTATAGGAGGGGAGGCTCTCTATGGCTACACCTTC	CASIGGEALYGYTF
NA	TRBV5-1	TRBJ2-7	TRBD1	TGCGCCAGCAGCTCGAAAGAGGACAGGGGCGAAAACGAGCAGTACTTC	CASSSKEDRGENEQYF
NA	TRBV6-5	TRBJ1-5	TRBD1	TGTGCCACCGCTACAGGGGATAGCAATCAGCCCCAGCATTTT	CATATGDSNQPQHF
NA	TRBV11-2	TRBJ1-2	TRBD1	TGTGCCAGCAGCCCAATAAGGGGGGACAGGGGCTTTATTGACTATGGCTACACCTTC	CASSPIRGDRGFIDYGYTF
NA	TRBV6-6	TRBJ2-7	NA	TGTGCCAGCAGTTACCCCGGACAGATCTACGAGCAGTACTTC	CASSYPGQIYEQYF
NA	TRBV9	TRBJ1-3	TRBD1	TGTGCCAGCAGCGTGGGACAGGGGATCGGCACCATATATTTT	CASSVGQGIGTIYF
NA	TRBV19	TRBJ1-2	TRBD1	TGTGCCAGTATCACGCCCGACAGGGTGGATGGCTACACCTTC	CASITPDRVDGYTF
NA	TRBV9	TRBJ2-2	NA	TGTGCCAGCAGCGACTCCACCGGGGAGCTGTTTTTT	CASSDSTGELFF